Listed here are 2 T cell receptor beta chains from one sample, sequenced in a study of CD8+CD57+ T cells in acquired aplastic anemia (dated by TCRdb to 2016 to 2019). The instrument was an Illumina HiSeq 2000. Profiling of TCR beta VDJ combinations and CDR3 sequences used genomic DNA as the template. The raw public reads went through TCRdb reprocessing: fastp at Q25, MiXCR clone calling, in-frame beta chains kept. Each entry merges the rows of one CDR3 protein and shows their most common DNA and genes. This sample comprises around 400,000 distinct CDR3 sequences, just under 70% of them detected only once. 4% of the sample is taken by the ten largest. Sequenced material: sorted CD4+, CD8+, or CD8+CD57+ T cells (not recorded which) from PBMCs. These receptor sequences come from a human donor in good health, serving as a control.

This clonotype has a count of ten or more. The chain combines TRBV2 with TRBJ2-7; perhaps TRBD1 as D (6 bases). Trimming removed 8 bases at V and 6 bases at J, with 11 bases between. The CDR3 extends over 11 amino acids. Germline V CDR1 and CDR2: SNHLY, FYNNEI. CDR3 loop: CASQQGSEQYF. The CDR3 DNA reads as TGTGCCAGCCAACAGGGTTCCGAGCAGTACTTC.

About this clonotype itself: A junction boundary mismatches the germline segment, possibly from a read error. This sequence joins TRBV7-9 and TRBJ1-2; a weak D match, TRBD1 (6 bases). The CDR3 totals 15 residues. CDR1 is SEHNR and CDR2 is FQNEAQ in the germline V gene (reference sequence). The CDR3 DNA is TGTGCCAGCAGCGTGATCACGGGGGGGGCCAGAGGCTATACCTTC. Translating it yields CASSVITGGARGYTF.